Presented here are 30 T cell receptor beta chains from one specimen sequenced in a study of Ad26.COV2.S vaccination and SARS-CoV-2 variants. TCRdb's table, derived via immunoSEQ multiplex PCR, lists solely in-frame clones and lacks some. The table includes hundreds of thousands of clones, roughly 86% detected once. The treatment here: around 19 received Ad26.COV2.S at low or high dose, single or two shots; 5 received placebo; per-sample allocation not given. Each sample was drawn 63 days after the first injection (of vaccine or placebo). This sample comprised peripheral blood, obtained in a trial of Ad26.COV2.S vaccine versus placebo. Receptor source: a person aged 18-65 years who received the Ad26.COV2.S COVID-19 vaccine or a placebo.

The V and J genes are TRBV4-3 and TRBJ2-7, with D maybe TRBD2 (5 bases). This CDR3 comprises 15 residues. CDR1 and CDR2 (germline): LGHNA, YSLEER. V was cut by 0 bases and J by 7 bases, with 16 bases left in between. CDR3 bases: TGCGCCAGCAGCCAAGATCGGGCGGGTTCGGGGGAGCAGTACTTC. Translating gives CASSQDRAGSGEQYF.

This clone was found once. J is TRBJ1-2 and V is TRBV28; 12 bases are a match to TRBD1. CDR3 length equals 17 residues. CDR1 is MDHEN and CDR2 is SYDVKM in the germline V gene. The trim removed 4 bases at V and 4 bases at J, leaving 10 bases unmatched. The DNA of the CDR3 is TGTGCCAGCAGTTCACCGGGACAGGGGGCCTGGATCTATGGCTACACCTTC. Translating it yields CASSSPGQGAWIYGYTF.

The gene calls are TRBV11-2 and TRBJ2-5, with D perhaps matching TRBD1 (6 bases). Germline V gives CDR1 SGHAT, CDR2 FQNNGV. The CDR3 contains 14 residues. The V end was cut by 6 bases, the J end by 1 base, with 12 bases between. CDR3 nucleotide sequence: TGTGCCAGCAGTCCAGGACAGCTCCAAGAGACCCAGTACTTC. As protein: CASSPGQLQETQYF.

DNA of the CDR3: TGTGCCAGCAGTGACTCAGGGACTACGGGCGAGCAGTTCTTC. Translation gives CASSDSGTTGEQFF. The chain carries TRBV6-4 and TRBJ2-1; 7 bases align to TRBD2. CDR3 length: 14 residues. Germline lookup yields CDR1 MRHNA and CDR2 SNTAGT. V trimming: 0 bases; J trimming: 10 bases; junction bases outside the gene matches: 6.

The V and J genes are TRBV15 and TRBJ2-5, with D uncertain. V gave up 1 base and J gave up 2 bases, with 5 bases separating them. This CDR3 region has 13 residues. Germline V gene lookup returns CDR1 LNHNV and CDR2 YYDKDF (reference sequence). The CDR3 bases are TGTGCCACCAGCAGAGCCAGACAAGAGACCCAGTACTTC. Translation: CATSRARQETQYF.

The rearrangement joins TRBV3-1 (or the pseudogene TRBV3-2) to TRBJ2-7, with 8 bases lining up with TRBD2. V gave up 8 bases and J gave up 4 bases; unmatched junction bases: 7. Germline-derived CDR1 and CDR2 are LGHDT and YNNKEL (reference sequence). CDR3 length: 13 amino acids. The CDR3 region is CASATSVPYEQYF. The CDR3 DNA sequence: TGTGCCAGCGCGACTAGCGTCCCTTACGAGCAGTACTTC.

The chain carries TRBV5-4 and TRBJ1-2; D perhaps matches TRBD1 (5 bases). The CDR3 is 16 residues long. In germline, CDR1 is SGHNT, CDR2 YYREEE (reference sequence). V lost 0 bases and J lost 0, with 12 bases in between. For the CDR3, the DNA is TGTGCCAGCAGCTTGGGGGGCGAGGGCACTAACTATGGCTACACCTTC. Translated: CASSLGGEGTNYGYTF. The full variable domain, rest sourced from reference TRBV5-4 and TRBJ1-2, is ETGVTQSPTHLIKTRGQQVTLRCSSQSGHNTVSWYQQALGQGPQFIFQYYREEENGRGNFPPRFSGLQFPNYSSELNVNALELDDSALYLCASSLGGEGTNYGYTFGSGTRLTVV.

The chain carries TRBV9 and TRBJ2-1, with TRBD2 identical over 10 bases. The CDR3 spans 15 residues. The germline gives CDR1 SGDLS, CDR2 YYNGEE. V shed 4 bases, J shed 2 bases, and the junction held 3 bases outside the gene matches. This CDR3 reads CASSLTSGAYNEQFF. The CDR3 DNA is TGTGCCAGCAGCCTTACTAGCGGGGCCTACAATGAGCAGTTCTTC.

The chain links TRBV15 to TRBJ1-1; 7 positions agree with TRBD1. The CDR3 length is 15 residues. CDR1 LNHNV and CDR2 YYDKDF come from the germline V gene (reference sequence). The J segment lost 2 bases and the V segment lost 2 bases, leaving 5 bases of the junction unmatched. CDR3 amino acids: CATSRIGGGNTEAFF. The CDR3 DNA reads as TGTGCCACCAGCAGAATCGGAGGGGGCAACACTGAAGCTTTCTTT.

This sequence joins TRBV2 and TRBJ2-6; D not resolved. The CDR3 spans 11 residues. Trimming removed 4 bases from V and 12 bases from J, with 7 bases in between. Germline V gene lookup returns CDR1 SNHLY and CDR2 FYNNEI. CDR3 region: CASSVVSVLTF. The CDR3 DNA reads as TGTGCCAGCAGTGTCGTCTCCGTCCTGACTTTC. Based on the CDR3 plus reference TRBV2 and TRBJ2-6, the full variable domain is EPEVTQTPSHQVTQMGQEVILRCVPISNHLYFYWYRQILGQKVEFLVSFYNNEISEKSEIFDDQFSVERPDGSNFTLKIRSTKLEDSAMYFCASSVVSVLTFGAGSRLTVL.

The chain couples TRBV27 to TRBJ1-1; D may be TRBD1 (6 bases). Trimming removed 3 bases at V and 1 base at J, with 9 bases between. CDR1 and CDR2 (germline): MNHEY, SMNVEV (reference sequence). The CDR3 has 14 amino acids. CDR3 protein: CASSFRDKNTEAFF. In DNA, the CDR3 is TGTGCCAGCAGTTTCCGGGACAAGAACACTGAAGCTTTCTTT.

The chain couples TRBV11-2 to TRBJ1-2, with 9 nucleotides matching TRBD1. V shed 3 bases and J 6 bases; nucleotides not matched to a gene: 5. CDR1 and CDR2 from the germline V gene are SGHAT and FQNNGV. The CDR3 has 14 amino acids. CDR3 nucleotides: TGTGCCAGCAGCTTCCGGGACAGGGATGATGGCTACACCTTC. It specifies CASSFRDRDDGYTF.

This clone was detected only a few times. The genes are TRBV6-2 or TRBV6-3 and TRBJ1-2; D ambiguous. The V gene's germline CDR1 is MNHEY and CDR2 SVGEGT. The CDR3 runs to 13 residues. V shed 4 bases and J shed 2 bases, with 8 bases lying between them. This chain's CDR3 is CASSSPGNYGYTF. The CDR3 DNA reads as TGTGCCAGCAGTTCTCCCGGAAACTATGGCTACACCTTC.

V usage is TRBV6-5 and J usage is TRBJ1-1; maybe TRBD1 (5 bases). The CDR3 totals 13 residues. V was trimmed by 3 bases and J by 5 bases, leaving 10 bases between them. Germline V gene data show CDR1 as MNHEY and CDR2 as SVGAGI. The CDR3: CASSYLDRTEAFF. Written as DNA, the CDR3 is TGTGCCAGCAGTTATCTAGACAGAACTGAAGCTTTCTTT.

This chain links TRBV29-1 with TRBJ1-4; no definite D call. Trimming stripped 6 bases from V and 0 bases from J, with 8 bases between. This CDR3 region has 13 residues. The germline V gene encodes CDR1 SQVTM and CDR2 ANQGSEA. The CDR3 DNA follows: TGCAGCGTAAACCTTGCAACTAATGAAAAACTGTTTTTT. As protein: CSVNLATNEKLFF.

Judged by abundance, this clone is medium-sized (0.01 to 0.1%). The chain is built from TRBV7-8 and TRBJ1-1; a possible D gene is TRBD1 (5 bases). Per germline, CDR1 SGHVS and CDR2 FQNEAQ. The ends were cut back, 0 bases at V and 0 bases at J, with 14 bases in the middle. The CDR3 sequence is 17 residues long. DNA for the CDR3: TGTGCCAGCAGCTTAGCGGGGCAGACTTTCATGAACACTGAAGCTTTCTTT. Translation: CASSLAGQTFMNTEAFF. Full variable domain (outside the CDR3, taken from reference TRBV7-8 and TRBJ1-1): GAGVSQSPRYKVAKRGQDVALRCDPISGHVSLFWYQQALGQGPEFLTYFQNEAQLDKSGLPSDRFFAERPEGSVSTLKIQRTQQEDSAVYLCASSLAGQTFMNTEAFFGQGTRLTVV.

The genes are TRBV27 and TRBJ1-1, with D uncertain. The germline CDR1 and CDR2 sequences are MNHEY and SMNVEV (reference sequence). The germline V and J ends were trimmed by 7 bases and 4 bases, with 13 bases remaining between them. The CDR3 length is 13 residues. CDR3 in DNA: TGTGCCAGCAAGGAGGTGTTGGGCACTGAAGCTTTCTTT. It specifies CASKEVLGTEAFF.

The chain carries TRBV2 and TRBJ1-5, with D possibly being TRBD1 (6 bases). CDR3 length: 13 amino acids. The germline V gene encodes CDR1 SNHLY and CDR2 FYNNEI. Trimming took off 7 bases at V and 3 bases at J, with 10 bases between the two ends. The CDR3 is CASTRGPNQPQHF. The DNA of the CDR3 is TGTGCCAGCACCAGGGGTCCCAATCAGCCCCAGCATTTT.

The sample holds one count of this clone. The V call is TRBV4-2, the J call TRBJ2-5; 8 bases are a match to TRBD2. There are 14 residues in the CDR3. V was pared by 3 bases and J by 5 bases, with 5 bases of the junction left unmatched. Germline loops: CDR1 LGHNA, CDR2 YNFKEQ. The chain's CDR3 is CASSHGLAGETQYF. CDR3 nucleotide sequence: TGTGCCAGCAGCCACGGACTAGCTGGGGAGACCCAGTACTTC.

The chain recombines TRBV2 with TRBJ1-6; unclear D gene. Germline-derived CDR1 and CDR2 are SNHLY and FYNNEI. The CDR3 loop spans 15 amino acids. V was clipped by 3 bases and J by 5 bases, with 11 bases between them. CDR3 region: CASSELRPNNSPLHF. CDR3 nucleotides: TGTGCCAGCAGTGAGTTGCGACCCAATAATTCACCCCTCCACTTT.

The J gene is TRBJ1-1, the V gene TRBV18; possible D gene TRBD1, 6 bases. This CDR3 contains 13 residues. CDR1 and CDR2 (germline): KGHSH, LQKENI. The V gene lost 5 bases and the J gene lost 10 bases, with 17 bases spanning the gap. DNA for the CDR3: TGTGCCAGCTCAGGGGGGCGTCATCCCCGAGCTTTCTTT. The encoded protein is CASSGGRHPRAFF. Complete variable domain (other parts from reference TRBV18 and TRBJ1-1): NAGVMQNPRHLVRRRGQEARLRCSPMKGHSHVYWYRQLPEEGLKFMVYLQKENIIDESGMPKERFSAEFPKEGPSILRIQQVVRGDSAAYFCASSGGRHPRAFFGQGTRLTVV.

The chain couples TRBV6-5 to TRBJ1-1, with 7 bases identical to TRBD1. The CDR3 length is 13 residues. The germline V gene has CDR1 MNHEY and CDR2 SVGAGI. CDR3 amino acids: CALGQGVNTEAFF. CDR3 DNA: TGTGCATTGGGGCAGGGGGTAAACACTGAAGCTTTCTTT.

This clone appeared a few times. Here the CDR3 reads CASSRRRMGPYGYTF. In DNA, the CDR3 is TGTGCCAGCAGCCGGCGGCGGATGGGGCCCTATGGCTACACCTTC. The chain recombines TRBV5-6 with TRBJ1-2, with D perhaps matching TRBD1 (5 bases). With 4 bases removed from V and 4 bases from J, the gap between germline ends came to 17 bases. Germline CDR1 is SGHDT and CDR2 is YYEEEE. The CDR3 is 15 residues long.

The chain recombines TRBV5-4 with TRBJ2-7; 12 nucleotides line up with TRBD2. The CDR3 covers 17 residues. Germline loops: CDR1 SGHNT, CDR2 YYREEE (reference sequence). The V gene end was trimmed by 3 bases and the J gene end by 2 bases; junction bases not matched to a gene: 9. CDR3 in DNA: TGTGCCAGCAGCTCCGGACTAGCGGGATCTACTACCTACGAGCAGTACTTC. The encoded protein is CASSSGLAGSTTYEQYF.

The gene calls are TRBV18 and TRBJ1-1; a weak D match, TRBD1 (6 bases). Between the trimmed V and J ends, which lost 1 base and 1 base, there was a span of 7 bases. This CDR3 is 14 amino acids long. CDR1 and CDR2 from the germline V gene are KGHSH and LQKENI. This CDR3 reads CASSPQGGNTEAFF. DNA of the CDR3: TGTGCCAGCTCACCACAGGGGGGGAACACTGAAGCTTTCTTT.

J is TRBJ1-1 and V is TRBV6-5; D unclear. V shed 6 bases and J shed 0 bases, with 8 bases lying between them. CDR1 and CDR2 (germline): MNHEY, SVGAGI. The CDR3 runs 13 residues. This chain's CDR3 is CASRKSLNTEAFF. The CDR3 DNA reads TGTGCCAGCAGGAAGTCTCTGAACACTGAAGCTTTCTTT.

This clone was observed once. V is TRBV27 and J is TRBJ1-5; tentatively, D is TRBD1 (6 bases). CDR3 length: 14 amino acids. Germline CDR1 MNHEY, CDR2 SMNVEV (reference sequence). V was clipped by 5 bases and J by 3 bases, with 11 bases between them. CDR3 region: CASSRGTNNQPQHF. The CDR3, as DNA: TGTGCCAGCAGTCGAGGGACAAACAATCAGCCCCAGCATTTT.

The chain employs TRBV4-1 and TRBJ1-2; 11 bases align to TRBD1. V lost 4 bases and J lost 5; bases outside the gene matches: 9. This CDR3 has 16 residues. Germline assignment: CDR1 MGHRA and CDR2 YSYEKL. CDR3 coding DNA: TGCGCCAGCAGCCCGGAGGGACAGGGGGGAGTTTATGGCTACACCTTC. Translating it yields CASSPEGQGGVYGYTF.

The genes are TRBV14 and TRBJ1-2; D unresolved. The CDR3 is 14 amino acids. V was trimmed by 0 bases and J by 7 bases, leaving 12 bases between them. CDR1 and CDR2 (germline): SGHDN, FVKESK. The CDR3 loop reads CASSQDQSPAGYTF. The CDR3 nucleotides read TGTGCCAGCAGCCAAGACCAGTCCCCGGCTGGCTACACCTTC.

CDR3 region: CASSQDLGQGFGRNEQFF. In nucleotides, the CDR3 is TGTGCCAGCAGCCAAGATCTGGGACAGGGCTTCGGTAGGAATGAGCAGTTCTTC. This rearrangement joins TRBV14 to TRBJ2-1, with 9 bases fitting TRBD1. Looked up from germline, CDR1 is SGHDN and CDR2 is FVKESK. The CDR3 has 18 amino acids. J lost 7 bases, V lost 0 bases, and 13 bases had no gene match.